A single sample gave rise to the 22 T cell receptor beta chains below, sequenced in a study of vaccination and CD4 T cells after COVID-19. Sequenced with the Oncomine TCR Beta short-read assay was DNA taken from cultured CD4+ T cells. One entry per CDR3 protein, called by TCRdb with MiXCR from the PCR reads. The repertoire has 12,000 or so distinct CDR3 sequences, 60% to 80% of them found once; the top ten carry approximately 10%. Documented treatment: approximately 10-day PBMC culture with coronavirus spike peptide pools or control peptides (ViraFEST assay). Their antigens are not known. Sequenced material: CD4+ T cells from blood, cultured in vitro. The origin of the receptors is a human donor who had recovered from COVID-19.

This chain uses TRBV12-3 or TRBV12-4 with TRBJ2-7, with unresolved D. Deletions cut 5 bases from V and 6 bases from J, with 11 bases between. CDR3 size: 12 residues. The CDR3 DNA reads TGTGCCAGCAGTCCTATTTTTGGCGAGCAGTACTTC. It translates to CASSPIFGEQYF.

This clonotype was seen only once. The chain joins TRBV15 to TRBJ1-2; 7 bases fit TRBD1. CDR1 and CDR2 from the germline V gene are LNHNV and YYDKDF (reference sequence). The CDR3 consists of 15 residues. Losses at the gene ends were 3 bases for V and 7 bases for J; bases not matched to a gene: 11. The CDR3 spells CATSRRDRESGGYTF. CDR3 nucleotides: TGTGCCACCAGCAGGCGAGACAGGGAGTCAGGTGGCTACACCTTC.

The chain recombines TRBV20-1 with TRBJ1-1; weak D call: TRBD1 (6 bases). This CDR3 has 12 residues. The germline CDR1 and CDR2 sequences are DFQATT and SNEGSKA (reference sequence). The V gene lost 4 bases and the J gene lost 8 bases, with 14 bases spanning the gap. The CDR3 loop is CSATLTGTEAFF. The CDR3 DNA reads as TGCAGTGCTACCCTTACCGGGACAGAAGCTTTCTTT.

This clonotype was seen a few times. The V and J genes are TRBV20-1 and TRBJ2-4; possibly TRBD2 for D (6 bases). Trimming took off 6 bases at V and 0 bases at J, with 15 bases between the two ends. There are 15 residues in the CDR3. The germline V gene encodes CDR1 DFQATT and CDR2 SNEGSKA (reference sequence). The CDR3 nucleotides are TGCAGTGCCGCGCGGGGTCCCCTAGCCAAAAACATTCAGTACTTC. Its translation: CSAARGPLAKNIQYF.

The chain combines TRBV2 with TRBJ1-5; TRBD1 matches at 8 bases. Germline V gives CDR1 SNHLY, CDR2 FYNNEI. The CDR3 runs 14 residues. Trimming removed 8 bases from V and 4 bases from J; junction bases left unmatched: 7. The CDR3 DNA reads as TGTGCCAGCGGGAGGGACAGGATGAATCAGCCCCAGCATTTT. As protein: CASGRDRMNQPQHF.

The chain employs TRBV28 and TRBJ1-5; possibly TRBD1 for D (5 bases). V was shortened by 8 bases and J by 8 bases, with 28 bases between the two germline ends. The CDR3 length is 17 residues. Looked up from germline, CDR1 is MDHEN and CDR2 is SYDVKM. The CDR3: CASSTLGGLGNLKPQHF. The DNA for the CDR3 is TGTGCCAGCTCCACACTTGGGGGACTGGGGAATTTGAAGCCCCAGCATTTT.

J is TRBJ1-6 and V is TRBV20-1; 9 nucleotides line up with TRBD1. CDR3 length equals 15 residues. J lost 4 bases, V lost 7 bases, and 8 bases had no gene match. Germline V CDR1 and CDR2: DFQATT, SNEGSKA (reference sequence). The CDR3: CSGGTGSPYNSPLHF. The CDR3 coding sequence is TGCAGTGGCGGGACAGGGAGCCCTTATAATTCACCCCTCCACTTT.

The chain uses TRBV20-1 and TRBJ1-4; 7 positions match TRBD1. The CDR3 loop spans 18 amino acids. The V gene end was trimmed by 6 bases and the J gene end by 4 bases; junction bases not matched to a gene: 20. Per germline, CDR1 DFQATT and CDR2 SNEGSKA (reference sequence). This CDR3 is CSAHSPGQPTGDNEKLFF. Written as DNA, the CDR3 is TGCAGTGCGCATTCCCCGGGACAGCCAACAGGGGATAATGAAAAACTGTTTTTT.

This clonotype showed up just a few times. The rearrangement uses TRBV18 and TRBJ1-1; unclear D gene. The CDR3 is made up of 13 amino acids. V was pared by 3 bases and J by 1 base, with 6 bases between. Germline loops: CDR1 KGHSH, CDR2 LQKENI. CDR3 in DNA: TGTGCCAGCTCACCGACAAGGAACACTGAAGCTTTCTTT. Protein product: CASSPTRNTEAFF. Using reference TRBV18 and TRBJ1-1 for the parts outside the CDR3, the full variable domain is NAGVMQNPRHLVRRRGQEARLRCSPMKGHSHVYWYRQLPEEGLKFMVYLQKENIIDESGMPKERFSAEFPKEGPSILRIQQVVRGDSAAYFCASSPTRNTEAFFGQGTRLTVV.

The chain joins TRBV6-1 to TRBJ2-3; 7 positions match TRBD1. Germline values: CDR1 MNHNS, CDR2 SASEGT. J was trimmed by 6 bases and V by 8 bases; bases with no gene match: 11. This CDR3 region has 14 residues. The CDR3 region has the DNA TGTGCCAGCGGGAGAACAGGGGTCGGGGATACGCAGTATTTT. Translated, it gives CASGRTGVGDTQYF.

The V call is TRBV7-2, the J call TRBJ2-5; TRBD2 agrees at 16 bases. The germline gives CDR1 SGHTA, CDR2 FQGNSA. CDR3 length: 16 amino acids. The ends lost 5 bases at V and 4 bases at J; junction bases unmatched: 4. The CDR3 bases are TGTGCCAGCAGCGGGACTAGCGGGAGGGTGGGAGAGACCCAGTACTTC. Encoded protein: CASSGTSGRVGETQYF.

This clonotype was seen once. The chain has TRBV5-6 and TRBJ1-1, with D hard to call. The V gene's germline CDR1 is SGHDT and CDR2 YYEEEE. The CDR3 has 11 amino acids. V lost 5 bases and J 8 bases, leaving 10 bases between the germline ends. CDR3 sequence: CASRRRAEAFF. Here the CDR3 DNA reads TGTGCCAGCAGACGGCGCGCCGAAGCTTTCTTT.

The chain combines TRBV19 with TRBJ2-3; 13 nucleotides agree with TRBD2. V lost 8 bases to trimming and J lost 4 bases; unmatched junction nucleotides: 6. Germline V gene data show CDR1 as LNHDA and CDR2 as SQIVND (reference sequence). The CDR3 is 15 residues long. In nucleotides, the CDR3 is TGTGCCAGTGGCCCTGGACTAGCGGGAGCAGATACGCAGTATTTT. Its translation: CASGPGLAGADTQYF.

This chain uses TRBV20-1 with TRBJ1-6; D gene uncertain. CDR1 is DFQATT and CDR2 is SNEGSKA in the germline V gene (reference sequence). This CDR3 comprises 16 residues. Trimming cost V 0 bases and J 5 bases, with 14 bases left between them. The CDR3 DNA is TGCAGTGCTAGAGACCCTTTCTTGGAAAATAATTCACCCCTCCACTTT. It codes for CSARDPFLENNSPLHF.

This sequence joins TRBV19 and TRBJ1-1, with TRBD1 matching over 8 bases. Germline V CDR1 and CDR2: LNHDA, SQIVND (reference sequence). This CDR3 has 13 amino acids. V was clipped by 6 bases and J by 5 bases; unmatched bases: 5. The CDR3, as DNA: TGTGCCAGTAGGGGACAGGTGTCAACTGAAGCTTTCTTT. Its translation is CASRGQVSTEAFF. Drawing the rest from reference TRBV19 and TRBJ1-1, the complete variable domain is DGGITQSPKYLFRKEGQNVTLSCEQNLNHDAMYWYRQDPGQGLRLIYYSQIVNDFQKGDIAEGYSVSREKKESFPLTVTSAQKNPTAFYLCASRGQVSTEAFFGQGTRLTVV.

The V and J genes are TRBV6-2 or TRBV6-3 and TRBJ2-3; 11 nucleotides line up with TRBD2. Trimming cost V 6 bases and J 2 bases; bases outside gene matches: 4. CDR3 length: 15 residues. Germline assignment: CDR1 MNHEY and CDR2 SVGEGT. This CDR3 is CASRKLAGATDTQYF. The CDR3 DNA follows: TGTGCCAGCAGGAAACTAGCGGGGGCCACAGATACGCAGTATTTT.

This chain uses TRBV2 with TRBJ1-2; 8 bases map to TRBD1. The trim removed 6 bases at V and 3 bases at J, leaving 6 bases unmatched. The CDR3 runs to 14 residues. Germline V gives CDR1 SNHLY, CDR2 FYNNEI. In DNA, the CDR3 is TGTGCCAGCAGCCCGGGACAGGTATACTATGGCTACACCTTC. Residues: CASSPGQVYYGYTF.

The chain is built from TRBV30 and TRBJ1-5; 8 bases agree with TRBD1. V lost 3 bases, J lost 0 bases, and 4 bases stayed unmatched. Looked up from germline, CDR1 is GTSNPN and CDR2 is SVGIG (reference sequence). The CDR3 length is 15 residues. This CDR3 is CAWSPGQASNQPQHF. DNA of the CDR3: TGTGCCTGGAGCCCGGGACAGGCTAGCAATCAGCCCCAGCATTTT. Complete variable domain (other parts from reference TRBV30 and TRBJ1-5): SQTIHQWPATLVQPVGSPLSLECTVEGTSNPNLYWYRQAAGRGLQLLFYSVGIGQISSEVPQNLSASRPQDRQFILSSKKLLLSDSGFYLCAWSPGQASNQPQHFGDGTRLSIL.

This clonotype was observed once. This rearrangement joins TRBV20-1 to TRBJ2-1; a weak D match, TRBD1 (7 bases). The V end lost 2 bases, the J end lost 7 bases, and 18 bases lay between the germline ends. CDR1 and CDR2 from the germline V gene are DFQATT and SNEGSKA (reference sequence). The CDR3 sequence is 15 residues long. CDR3 in amino acids: CSARRRGLSTNEQFF. The CDR3 DNA is TGCAGTGCTAGACGGAGGGGGCTTAGCACGAATGAGCAGTTCTTC.

The gene calls are TRBV25-1 and TRBJ1-1; tentative D call: TRBD1 (5 bases). Germline values: CDR1 MGHDK, CDR2 SYGVNS. Trimming pared 2 bases from V and 1 base from J, leaving 8 bases between. The CDR3 is made up of 14 amino acids. The CDR3 sequence: CASSEAGGNTEAFF. In nucleotides, the CDR3 is TGTGCCAGCAGTGAAGCTGGGGGGAACACTGAAGCTTTCTTT.

This rearrangement joins TRBV28 to TRBJ2-7; the D gene is possibly TRBD2 (6 bases). Trimming removed 2 bases from V and 2 bases from J, with 10 bases in between. This CDR3 is built from 14 residues. Germline lookup yields CDR1 MDHEN and CDR2 SYDVKM. The CDR3: CASSLHGRPYEQYF. Here the CDR3 DNA reads TGTGCCAGCAGTTTACACGGGAGACCCTACGAGCAGTACTTC.

The chain recombines TRBV19 with TRBJ2-7, with 12 bases identical to TRBD2. The CDR3 sequence is 15 residues long. Trimming cost V 6 bases and J 7 bases; bases outside gene matches: 10. Germline CDR1 reads LNHDA; CDR2 reads SQIVND (reference sequence). This CDR3 is CASSWGTSGPGEQYF. The CDR3 bases are TGTGCCAGTAGCTGGGGGACTAGCGGGCCGGGAGAGCAGTACTTC.